This T cell receptor beta chain was obtained from a study of blood T cells in healthy people across ages. Caucasian, healthy and from Russia, the donors were aged between about 6 and 90. Each donor's blood draw was around 9.2 milliliters of peripheral blood. Every sample had a minimum of 6.5 million PBMCs isolated. Then a second PCR, running about 6 to 11 cycles, was carried out with a sample-barcoded 5' primer and a J-beta primer mix. Every sample produced at least 2.5 million CDR3-containing paired-end reads. TCRdb redid the calling of the 5' RACE reads with MiXCR, one entry per CDR3 protein. The sample holds about 1.7 million distinct CDR3 sequences; roughly 27% are singletons and the top ten take over 7%. Remarks on this clonotype: A much larger clone lies one base from this, so it may be a read error.

CDR3 size: 16 residues. Germline V gives CDR1 LGHNA, CDR2 YSLEER. The chain uses TRBV4-3 and TRBJ2-4; 14 nucleotides line up with TRBD2. Judging by the DNA end, TRBJ2-7 fits better; the J call may be wrong. Material: blood. This TCR was sampled from a woman aged 25-40 years in good health. DNA of the CDR3: TGCGCCGGCAGCTCCGGACTAGCGGGAGGATTGTACGAGCAGTACTTC. Translation: CAGSSGLAGGLYEQYF.